Sequencing of this TCR beta chain was carried out in a study of blood T cells in healthy people across ages. The study, taken as a whole, reports: With unsorted PBMCs, a conclusive comparison of naive versus antigen-experienced cells was not possible.

For the second PCR, which ran for about 6 to 12 cycles, a sample-barcoded 5' primer and a J-beta primer mix were used. With 12 random nucleotides, a template-switch adaptor tagged each individual cDNA molecule. Each CDR3 protein gets one entry after TCRdb re-called the 5' RACE reads with MiXCR. The sample yields 800,000 to 950,000 distinct CDR3 sequences, roughly 40% seen once. Worth noting for this clonotype: Its matching antigen is unknown.

Each donor supplied approximately 10 milliliters of peripheral blood. CDR3 size: 18 residues. J is TRBJ1-5 and V is TRBV21-1; TRBD1 is the table's D call, not checked against the DNA. TRBV21-1 represents a pseudogene. The sample consisted of blood. The sequence derives from a man between 18 and 35 years old in good health. The DNA for the CDR3 is TGTGCCAGCAGCAAAGCATCGGGGGGCGTGGATCGCAATCAGCCCCAGCATTTT. This encodes CASSKASGGVDRNQPQHF.